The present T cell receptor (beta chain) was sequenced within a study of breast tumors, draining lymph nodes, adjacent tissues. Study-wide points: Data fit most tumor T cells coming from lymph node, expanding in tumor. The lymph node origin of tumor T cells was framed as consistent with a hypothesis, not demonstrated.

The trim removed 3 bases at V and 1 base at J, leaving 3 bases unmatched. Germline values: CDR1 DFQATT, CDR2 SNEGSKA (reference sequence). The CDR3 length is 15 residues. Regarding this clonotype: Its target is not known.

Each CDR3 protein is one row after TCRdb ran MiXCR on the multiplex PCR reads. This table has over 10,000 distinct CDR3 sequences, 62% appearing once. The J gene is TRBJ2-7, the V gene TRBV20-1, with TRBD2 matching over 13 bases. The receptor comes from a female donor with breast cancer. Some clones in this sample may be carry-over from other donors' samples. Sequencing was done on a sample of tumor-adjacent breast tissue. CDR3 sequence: CSASTSGRGSYEQYF. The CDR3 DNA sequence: TGCAGTGCTAGCACTAGCGGGAGGGGATCCTACGAGCAGTACTTC.